Listed below are T cell receptor beta chains from one sample, sequenced in a study of follicular helper T cells after annual influenza vaccination. The data were produced by immunoSEQ multiplex PCR, yet TCRdb's version contains in-frame clones alone and is incomplete. The data show about 10,000 clones, with roughly 80% seen just once and around 0.43% held by the top ten. The input for sequencing was CXCR5+ CD38- circulating T follicular helper cells from blood, taken 7 days after influenza vaccination. Receptors were obtained from an adult who received the influenza vaccine. Both conserved end residues are part of each CDR3. The D gene is left open where the match is weak. The size entry is marked missing in some rows and otherwise reads once, few, many or a size class.

D: -
J: TRBJ1-1
V: TRBV5-4
size: -
CDR3: CASSSDRHTEAFF
DNA: TGTGCCAGCAGCTCCGACCGCCACACTGAAGCTTTCTTT

D: -
J: TRBJ2-1
V: TRBV23-1
size: -
CDR3: CASSHKGTSDYNEQFF
DNA: TGCGCCAGCAGTCACAAAGGGACATCGGACTACAATGAGCAGTTCTTC

D: TRBD1
J: TRBJ1-2
V: TRBV5-4
size: -
CDR3: CASSLDRAQGGGYTF
DNA: TGTGCCAGCAGCTTGGACCGGGCCCAGGGGGGGGGCTACACCTTC

D: -
J: TRBJ2-6
V: TRBV7-2
size: -
CDR3: CASSLRSGGANVLTF
DNA: TGTGCCAGCAGCTTAAGATCTGGCGGGGCCAACGTCCTGACTTTC

D: TRBD1
J: TRBJ1-2
V: TRBV7-9
size: -
CDR3: CASSLGQGGYGYTF
DNA: TGTGCCAGCAGCTTGGGACAGGGAGGATACGGCTACACCTTC

D: -
J: TRBJ1-1
V: TRBV6-5
size: -
CDR3: CASSYSSELNTEAFF
DNA: TGTGCCAGCAGTTACTCGTCAGAGCTGAACACTGAAGCTTTCTTT

D: -
J: TRBJ1-5
V: TRBV7-2
size: -
CDR3: CASSPGGQASNQPQHF
DNA: TGTGCCAGCAGCCCGGGGGGACAAGCAAGCAATCAGCCCCAGCATTTT

D: TRBD1
J: TRBJ1-2
V: TRBV18
size: -
CDR3: CASSPPRARGSGGYTF
DNA: TGTGCCAGCTCACCTCCGCGAGCCAGGGGGTCGGGCGGCTACACCTTC

D: TRBD2
J: TRBJ2-1
V: TRBV5-1
size: -
CDR3: CASSSGTSGGFDEQFF
DNA: TGCGCCAGCAGCTCAGGGACTAGCGGGGGATTCGATGAGCAGTTCTTC

D: -
J: TRBJ2-2
V: TRBV19
size: -
CDR3: CASSMTWGTGELFF
DNA: TGTGCCAGTAGTATGACTTGGGGGACCGGGGAGCTGTTTTTT

D: -
J: TRBJ1-1
V: TRBV30
size: -
CDR3: CAWDYQGMNTEAFF
DNA: TGTGCCTGGGATTATCAAGGAATGAACACTGAAGCTTTCTTT

D: -
J: TRBJ2-1
V: TRBV11-2
size: -
CDR3: CASSLGVEQFF
DNA: TGTGCCAGCAGCTTAGGGGTTGAGCAGTTCTTC

D: -
J: TRBJ2-7
V: TRBV6-1
size: -
CDR3: CASSEGRGVGEQYF
DNA: TGTGCCAGCAGTGAGGGCCGGGGAGTCGGCGAGCAGTACTTC

D: -
J: TRBJ1-2
V: TRBV14
size: -
CDR3: CASSHGDVSGYTF
DNA: TGTGCCAGCAGCCACGGGGATGTGAGTGGCTACACCTTC

D: -
J: TRBJ2-3
V: TRBV4-3
size: -
CDR3: CASSQPSSTDTQYF
DNA: TGCGCCAGCAGCCAACCCTCAAGCACAGATACGCAGTATTTT

D: -
J: TRBJ2-7
V: TRBV10-1
size: -
CDR3: CASSNTGMTYEQYF
DNA: TGCGCCAGCAGTAATACAGGGATGACCTACGAGCAGTATTTC

D: TRBD1
J: TRBJ1-1
V: TRBV5-8
size: -
CDR3: CASRLPQGANTEAFF
DNA: TGTGCCAGCAGACTACCACAGGGGGCGAACACTGAAGCTTTCTTT

D: -
J: TRBJ1-1
V: TRBV28
size: once
CDR3: CASSSGSLYTEAFF
DNA: TGTGCCAGCAGTTCCGGCAGCCTATACACTGAAGCTTTCTTT

D: -
J: TRBJ1-1
V: TRBV6-1
size: -
CDR3: CASSVKEGKKHTEAFF
DNA: TGTGCCAGCAGTGTAAAGGAGGGGAAAAAGCACACTGAAGCTTTCTTT

D: -
J: TRBJ1-2
V: TRBV25-1
size: -
CDR3: CASSQNPGTYGYTF
DNA: TGTGCCAGCAGCCAAAACCCGGGAACTTATGGCTACACCTTC

D: -
J: TRBJ2-3
V: TRBV6-6
size: -
CDR3: CASSYFGGGSTDTQYF
DNA: TGTGCCAGCAGTTACTTTGGCGGGGGCAGCACAGATACGCAGTATTTT

D: TRBD2
J: TRBJ2-3
V: TRBV9
size: -
CDR3: CASSVVAGADTQYF
DNA: TGTGCCAGCAGCGTAGTAGCGGGGGCAGATACGCAGTATTTT

D: -
J: TRBJ1-6
V: TRBV10-1
size: -
CDR3: CASPGRAFSYNSPLHF
DNA: TGCGCCAGCCCCGGGAGGGCCTTCTCCTATAATTCACCCCTCCACTTT

D: -
J: TRBJ1-5
V: TRBV6-1
size: -
CDR3: CASSRRTVDQPQHF
DNA: TGTGCCAGCAGTCGCCGGACAGTGGACCAGCCCCAGCATTTT

D: TRBD1
J: TRBJ1-3
V: TRBV5-5
size: -
CDR3: CASSFEGQIGNTIYF
DNA: TGTGCCAGCAGCTTTGAGGGACAGATTGGAAACACCATATATTTT

D: TRBD2
J: TRBJ2-5
V: TRBV7-6
size: -
CDR3: CASSFGTSGEGETQYF
DNA: TGTGCCAGCAGCTTTGGGACTAGCGGGGAAGGAGAGACCCAGTACTTC

D: TRBD1
J: TRBJ1-2
V: TRBV7-9
size: few
CDR3: CASSLGSGTGGSGYTF
DNA: TGTGCCAGCAGCTTAGGAAGCGGGACAGGGGGAAGTGGCTACACCTTC

D: -
J: TRBJ1-4
V: TRBV5-6
size: once
CDR3: CASSLNVGATNEKLFF
DNA: TGTGCCAGCAGCTTGAATGTAGGGGCAACTAATGAAAAACTGTTTTTT

D: -
J: TRBJ1-6
V: TRBV5-8
size: -
CDR3: CASSLEPDAKDSPLHF
DNA: TGTGCCAGCAGCTTGGAACCAGACGCTAAAGATTCACCCCTCCACTTT

D: -
J: TRBJ1-3
V: TRBV19
size: once
CDR3: CASSIGGWNTIYF
DNA: TGTGCCAGTAGTATTGGGGGCTGGAACACCATATATTTT

D: -
J: TRBJ1-2
V: TRBV5-6
size: -
CDR3: CASSPPWGGYNYGYTF
DNA: TGTGCCAGCAGCCCCCCTTGGGGGGGCTATAACTATGGCTACACCTTC

D: -
J: TRBJ1-2
V: TRBV10-1
size: -
CDR3: CASTRTVFYGYTF
DNA: TGCGCCAGCACCAGGACGGTGTTCTATGGCTACACCTTC

D: -
J: TRBJ2-3
V: TRBV29-1
size: -
CDR3: CSVEVGDTQYF
DNA: TGCAGCGTTGAGGTGGGGGATACGCAGTATTTT

D: -
J: TRBJ2-7
V: TRBV5-4
size: -
CDR3: CASSLRQGTEQYF
DNA: TGTGCCAGCAGCTTGCGTCAGGGGACGGAGCAGTACTTC

D: -
J: TRBJ1-6
V: TRBV7-2
size: -
CDR3: CASSRDSPLHF
DNA: TGTGCCAGCAGCAGAGATTCACCCCTCCACTTT

D: -
J: TRBJ1-2
V: TRBV7-6
size: -
CDR3: CASSATPGPSNYGYTF
DNA: TGTGCCAGCAGCGCGACCCCGGGACCGAGTAACTATGGCTACACCTTC

D: -
J: TRBJ1-6
V: TRBV6-4
size: -
CDR3: CASSDEEGSPLHF
DNA: TGTGCCAGCAGTGACGAGGAGGGCTCACCCCTCCACTTT

D: -
J: TRBJ1-2
V: TRBV5-1
size: -
CDR3: CASSPDLLAGDGYTF
DNA: TGCGCCAGCAGCCCCGACCTGCTTGCAGGCGATGGCTACACCTTC